This is a list of T cell receptor beta chains from one sample in a study of low-dose radiotherapy and immunotherapy resistance in tumors. Each CDR3 protein is one row after TCRdb ran MiXCR on the reads. The sample has 65,000 to 95,000 distinct CDR3 sequences; under 20% are singletons. Sequencing was performed on PBMCs, taken before treatment. The source of these receptors is a male donor with prostate cancer. Each CDR3 is given with its conserved first and last residue. Fields, in order: D gene, J gene, V gene, clone size, CDR3 DNA, CDR3 protein. D genes are given only for firm matches. Size is omitted from some rows. Given values are once, few, many or a class for expanded clones.

d_call: NA
j_call: TRBJ2-1
v_call: TRBV7-2
clone_size: many
cdr3_nt: TGTGCCAGCAGCTTAGCGCATGGGTCCTACAATGAGCAGTTCTTC
cdr3_aa: CASSLAHGSYNEQFF

d_call: NA
j_call: TRBJ2-5
v_call: TRBV11-2
clone_size: many
cdr3_nt: TGTGCCAGCAGCTTGGAGGGGGGCGGGACGAATACCCAGTACTTC
cdr3_aa: CASSLEGGGTNTQYF

d_call: TRBD2
j_call: TRBJ2-3
v_call: TRBV24-1
clone_size: many
cdr3_nt: TGTGCCACCAGTGATTCTAGCGGGTCTAGCACAGATACGCAGTATTTT
cdr3_aa: CATSDSSGSSTDTQYF

d_call: NA
j_call: TRBJ2-7
v_call: TRBV18
clone_size: NA
cdr3_nt: TGTGCCAGCTCACCTAGTACGAACGAGCAGTACTTC
cdr3_aa: CASSPSTNEQYF

d_call: NA
j_call: TRBJ2-1
v_call: TRBV20-1
clone_size: many
cdr3_nt: TGCAGTGCTAGAAGTCCAGCGGTCTACAATGAGCAGTTCTTC
cdr3_aa: CSARSPAVYNEQFF

d_call: TRBD2
j_call: TRBJ2-2
v_call: TRBV19
clone_size: NA
cdr3_nt: TGTGCCAGTAGACGTCGGGGAAGCGGGGGTAACACCGGGGAGCTGTTTTTT
cdr3_aa: CASRRRGSGGNTGELFF

d_call: TRBD1
j_call: TRBJ2-7
v_call: TRBV29-1
clone_size: many
cdr3_nt: TGCAGCGTGAGATGGACAGGATACGAGCAGTACTTC
cdr3_aa: CSVRWTGYEQYF

d_call: NA
j_call: TRBJ2-1
v_call: TRBV14
clone_size: many
cdr3_nt: TGTGCCAGCAGCCAAGAGGTGGACAGCACGTACAATGAGCAGTTCTTC
cdr3_aa: CASSQEVDSTYNEQFF

d_call: NA
j_call: TRBJ1-5
v_call: TRBV5-5
clone_size: many
cdr3_nt: TGTGCCAGCAGCCCGCCGGACGGAAGGAATCAGCCCCAGCATTTT
cdr3_aa: CASSPPDGRNQPQHF

d_call: TRBD2
j_call: TRBJ2-1
v_call: TRBV12-3/TRBV12-4
clone_size: NA
cdr3_nt: TGTGCCAGCAGTTTGGGACCTAGCGGGAGTGGTGAGCAGTTCTTC
cdr3_aa: CASSLGPSGSGEQFF

d_call: TRBD1
j_call: TRBJ2-6
v_call: TRBV6-6
clone_size: many
cdr3_nt: TGTGCCAGCAGTCCAGTGACCCGACAGGGTTTATCTGGGGCCAACGTCCTGACTTTC
cdr3_aa: CASSPVTRQGLSGANVLTF

d_call: NA
j_call: TRBJ1-2
v_call: TRBV29-1
clone_size: many
cdr3_nt: TGCAGCGTTGATCCTGGGGGCGCCTATGGCTACACCTTC
cdr3_aa: CSVDPGGAYGYTF

d_call: TRBD1
j_call: TRBJ2-5
v_call: TRBV28
clone_size: many
cdr3_nt: TGTGCCAGCAGCCCTAGGCAGGGGGTAGGGACCCAGTACTTC
cdr3_aa: CASSPRQGVGTQYF

d_call: NA
j_call: TRBJ1-4
v_call: TRBV2
clone_size: many
cdr3_nt: TGTGCCAGCAGTCCTTTGGGGCTGTCTAATGAAAAACTGTTTTTT
cdr3_aa: CASSPLGLSNEKLFF

d_call: TRBD1
j_call: TRBJ1-6
v_call: TRBV6-2/TRBV6-3
clone_size: many
cdr3_nt: TGTGCCAGCAGCCCAGGGGGCCATAATTCACCCCTCCACTTT
cdr3_aa: CASSPGGHNSPLHF

d_call: NA
j_call: TRBJ2-3
v_call: TRBV10-3
clone_size: many
cdr3_nt: TGTGCCATCAGTGAGGGTGGGAGCACAGATACGCAGTATTTT
cdr3_aa: CAISEGGSTDTQYF

d_call: NA
j_call: TRBJ1-1
v_call: TRBV18
clone_size: many
cdr3_nt: TGTGCCAGCTCAAAGGGACGGGAAGCTTTCTTT
cdr3_aa: CASSKGREAFF

d_call: TRBD1
j_call: TRBJ1-6
v_call: TRBV7-2
clone_size: many
cdr3_nt: TGTGCCAGCAGCTTACGGGACAGCTTTAATTCACCCCTCCACTTT
cdr3_aa: CASSLRDSFNSPLHF

d_call: NA
j_call: TRBJ1-2
v_call: TRBV3-1
clone_size: many
cdr3_nt: TGTGCCAGCAGCCAAGGGACTAACTATGGCTACACCTTC
cdr3_aa: CASSQGTNYGYTF

d_call: TRBD2
j_call: TRBJ2-1
v_call: TRBV4-1
clone_size: many
cdr3_nt: TGCGCCAGCAGCCAAGCTGCCGGAGCGGGAAACTACAATGAGCAGTTCTTC
cdr3_aa: CASSQAAGAGNYNEQFF

d_call: NA
j_call: TRBJ2-7
v_call: TRBV10-3
clone_size: many
cdr3_nt: TGTGCCATCAGGAACAGACATGATGGTCTCTACGAGCAGTACTTC
cdr3_aa: CAIRNRHDGLYEQYF

d_call: TRBD2
j_call: TRBJ2-7
v_call: TRBV20-1
clone_size: many
cdr3_nt: TGCAGTGCTATTAAAGCGGGAGCGGTGTACGAGCAGTACTTC
cdr3_aa: CSAIKAGAVYEQYF

d_call: NA
j_call: TRBJ1-3
v_call: TRBV7-9
clone_size: many
cdr3_nt: TGTGCCAGCAGCTTCCCGCTCTCTGGAAACACCATATATTTT
cdr3_aa: CASSFPLSGNTIYF

d_call: TRBD2
j_call: TRBJ2-1
v_call: TRBV30
clone_size: many
cdr3_nt: TGTGCCTGGAGTCAGCTAGCGGGGGGAAGTGAGCAGTTCTTC
cdr3_aa: CAWSQLAGGSEQFF

d_call: NA
j_call: TRBJ1-1
v_call: TRBV20-1
clone_size: many
cdr3_nt: TGCAGTGCTAGAGATAAGGGAGGGAACACTGAAGCTTTCTTT
cdr3_aa: CSARDKGGNTEAFF

d_call: TRBD2
j_call: TRBJ2-1
v_call: TRBV5-1
clone_size: many
cdr3_nt: TGCGCCAGCGCGGGACTAGCGGACAATGAGCAGTTCTTC
cdr3_aa: CASAGLADNEQFF

d_call: NA
j_call: TRBJ2-5
v_call: TRBV6-8
clone_size: many
cdr3_nt: TGTGCCAGCAGTTACTGGGCAGGTTTGGAGACCCAGTACTTC
cdr3_aa: CASSYWAGLETQYF